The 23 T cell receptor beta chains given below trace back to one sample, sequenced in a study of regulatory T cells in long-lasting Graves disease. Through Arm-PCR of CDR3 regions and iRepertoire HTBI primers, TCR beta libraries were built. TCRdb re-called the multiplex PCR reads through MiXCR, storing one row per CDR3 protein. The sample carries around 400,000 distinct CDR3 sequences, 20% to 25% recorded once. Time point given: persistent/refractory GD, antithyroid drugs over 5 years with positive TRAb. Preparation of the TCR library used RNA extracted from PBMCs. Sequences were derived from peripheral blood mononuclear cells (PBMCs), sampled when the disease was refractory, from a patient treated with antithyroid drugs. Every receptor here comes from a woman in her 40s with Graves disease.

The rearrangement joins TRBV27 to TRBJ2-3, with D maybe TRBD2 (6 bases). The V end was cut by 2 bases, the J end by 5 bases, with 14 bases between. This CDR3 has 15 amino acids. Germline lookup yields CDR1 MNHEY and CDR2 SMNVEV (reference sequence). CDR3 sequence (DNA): TGTGCCAGCAGTTTAAGTCTCGGGGGTCGAGATACGCAGTATTTT. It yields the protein CASSLSLGGRDTQYF.

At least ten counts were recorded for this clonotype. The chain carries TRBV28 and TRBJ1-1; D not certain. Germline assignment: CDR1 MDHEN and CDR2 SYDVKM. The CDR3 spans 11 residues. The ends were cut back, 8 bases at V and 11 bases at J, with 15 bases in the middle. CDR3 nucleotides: TGTGCCAGCGGTATACTTACCAACGCTTTCTTT. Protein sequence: CASGILTNAFF. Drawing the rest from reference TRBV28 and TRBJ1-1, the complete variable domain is DVKVTQSSRYLVKRTGEKVFLECVQDMDHENMFWYRQDPGLGLRLIYFSYDVKMKEKGDIPEGYSVSREKKERFSLILESASTNQTSMYLCASGILTNAFFGQGTRLTVV.

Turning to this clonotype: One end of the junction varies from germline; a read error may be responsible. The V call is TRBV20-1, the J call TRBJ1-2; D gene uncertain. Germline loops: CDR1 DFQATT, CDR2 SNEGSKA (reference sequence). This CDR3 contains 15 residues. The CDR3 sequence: CSARDSRKGDYDYTF. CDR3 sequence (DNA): TGCAGTGCTAGAGATTCTAGGAAAGGTGACTATGACTACACCTTC.

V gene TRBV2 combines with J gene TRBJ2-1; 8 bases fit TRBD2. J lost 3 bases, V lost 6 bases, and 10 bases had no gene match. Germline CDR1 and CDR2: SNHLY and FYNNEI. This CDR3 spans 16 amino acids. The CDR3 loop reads CASRRVGSGVYNEQFF. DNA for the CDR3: TGTGCCAGCAGAAGGGTGGGTAGCGGGGTCTACAATGAGCAGTTCTTC.

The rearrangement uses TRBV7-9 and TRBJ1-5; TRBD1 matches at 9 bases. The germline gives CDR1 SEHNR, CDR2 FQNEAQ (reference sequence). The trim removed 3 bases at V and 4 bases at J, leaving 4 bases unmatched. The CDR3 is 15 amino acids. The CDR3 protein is CASSFGGTGNQPQHF. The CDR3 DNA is TGTGCCAGCAGCTTTGGAGGGACAGGGAATCAGCCCCAGCATTTT.

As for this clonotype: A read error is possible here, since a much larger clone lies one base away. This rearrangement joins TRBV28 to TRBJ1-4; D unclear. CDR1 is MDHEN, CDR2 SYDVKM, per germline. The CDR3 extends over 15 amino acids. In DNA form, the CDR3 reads TGTGCCAGCAGAACCCCGGAGGGTAACAATGAAAAACCGTTTTTT. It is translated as CASRTPEGNNEKPFF.

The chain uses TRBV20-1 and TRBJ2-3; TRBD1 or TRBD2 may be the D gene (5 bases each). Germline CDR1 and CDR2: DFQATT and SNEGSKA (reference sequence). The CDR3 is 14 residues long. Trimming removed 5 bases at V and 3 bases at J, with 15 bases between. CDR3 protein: CSAGRQSSTDTQYF. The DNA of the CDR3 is TGCAGTGCTGGGAGACAGTCATCGACAGATACGCAGTATTTT.

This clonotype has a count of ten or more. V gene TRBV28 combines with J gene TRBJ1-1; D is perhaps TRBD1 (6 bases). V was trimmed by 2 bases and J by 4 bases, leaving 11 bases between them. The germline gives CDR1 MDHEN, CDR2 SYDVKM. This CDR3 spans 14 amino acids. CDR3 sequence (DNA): TGTGCCAGCAGTTTACACAGGGAAGGCACTGAAGCTTTCTTT. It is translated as CASSLHREGTEAFF.

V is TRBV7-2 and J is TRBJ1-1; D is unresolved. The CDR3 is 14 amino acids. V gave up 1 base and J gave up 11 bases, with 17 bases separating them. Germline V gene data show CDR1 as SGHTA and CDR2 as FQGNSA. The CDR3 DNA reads TGTGCCAGCAGCTTAGAAACGTTTCCTTATCGGGCTTTCTTT. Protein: CASSLETFPYRAFF.

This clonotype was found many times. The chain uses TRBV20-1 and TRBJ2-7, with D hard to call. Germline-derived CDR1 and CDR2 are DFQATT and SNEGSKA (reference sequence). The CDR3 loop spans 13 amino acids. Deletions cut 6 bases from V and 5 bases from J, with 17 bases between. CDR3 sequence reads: CSAYDVRRNEQYF. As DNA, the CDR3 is TGCAGTGCCTACGATGTCCGTCGCAACGAGCAGTACTTC.

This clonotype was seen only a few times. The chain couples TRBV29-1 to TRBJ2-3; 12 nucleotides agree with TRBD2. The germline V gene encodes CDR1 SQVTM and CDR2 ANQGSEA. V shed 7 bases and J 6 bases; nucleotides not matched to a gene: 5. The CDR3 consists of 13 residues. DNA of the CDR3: TGCAGCGCTCTAGCGGGAGGGCCGGATACGCAGTATTTT. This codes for CSALAGGPDTQYF.

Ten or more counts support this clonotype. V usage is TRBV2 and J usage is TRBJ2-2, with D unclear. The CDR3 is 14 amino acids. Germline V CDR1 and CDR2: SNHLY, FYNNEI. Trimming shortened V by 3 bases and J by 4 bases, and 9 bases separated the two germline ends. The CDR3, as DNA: TGTGCCAGCAGTGAGGGGTTGGTCACCGGGGAGCTGTTTTTT. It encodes CASSEGLVTGELFF.

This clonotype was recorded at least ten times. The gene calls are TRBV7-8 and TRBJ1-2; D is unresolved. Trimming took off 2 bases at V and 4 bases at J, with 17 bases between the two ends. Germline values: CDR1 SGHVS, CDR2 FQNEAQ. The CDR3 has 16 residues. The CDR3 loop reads CASSLLGVGRTYGYTF. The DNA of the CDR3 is TGTGCCAGCAGCTTACTCGGCGTCGGCAGGACCTATGGCTACACCTTC.

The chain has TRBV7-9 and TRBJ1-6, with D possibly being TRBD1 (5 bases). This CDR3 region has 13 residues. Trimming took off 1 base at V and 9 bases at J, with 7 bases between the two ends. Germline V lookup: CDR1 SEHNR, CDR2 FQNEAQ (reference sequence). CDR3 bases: TGTGCCAGCAGCTTAGGTCAGGGTTCACCCCTCCACTTT. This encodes CASSLGQGSPLHF. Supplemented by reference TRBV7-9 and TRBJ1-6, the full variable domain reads DTGVSQNPRHKITKRGQNVTFRCDPISEHNRLYWYRQTLGQGPEFLTYFQNEAQLEKSRLLSDRFSAERPKGSFSTLEIQRTEQGDSAMYLCASSLGQGSPLHFGNGTRLTVT.

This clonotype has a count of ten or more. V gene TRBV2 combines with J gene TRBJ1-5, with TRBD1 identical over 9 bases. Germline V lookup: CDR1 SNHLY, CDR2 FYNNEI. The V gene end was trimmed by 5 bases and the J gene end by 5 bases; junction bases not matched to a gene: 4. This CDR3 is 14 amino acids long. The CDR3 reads CASSPGQGYQPQHF. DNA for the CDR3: TGTGCCAGCAGTCCGGGACAGGGTTATCAGCCCCAGCATTTT.

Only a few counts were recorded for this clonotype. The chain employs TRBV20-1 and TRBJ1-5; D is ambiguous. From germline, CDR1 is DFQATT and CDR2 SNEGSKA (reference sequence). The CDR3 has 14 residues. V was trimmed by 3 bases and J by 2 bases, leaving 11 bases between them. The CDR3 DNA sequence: TGCAGTGCTAGTTCGGGGTATGGCAATCAGCCCCAGCATTTT. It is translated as CSASSGYGNQPQHF.

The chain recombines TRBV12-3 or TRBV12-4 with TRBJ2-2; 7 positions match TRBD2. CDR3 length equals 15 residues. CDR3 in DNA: TGTGCGACCGAGGGCGGGAGCCTGGACACCGGGGAGCTGTTTTTT. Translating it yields CATEGGSLDTGELFF.

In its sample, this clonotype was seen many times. CDR3 nucleotides: TGTGCCAGCAGTGAAGGGGGATACGAGCAGTACTTC. Encoded protein: CASSEGGYEQYF. V usage is TRBV25-1 and J usage is TRBJ2-7, with D perhaps assigned TRBD1 or TRBD2 (5 bases each). V was shortened by 2 bases and J by 4 bases, with 6 bases between the two germline ends. From germline, CDR1 is MGHDK and CDR2 SYGVNS. The CDR3 runs to 12 residues.

The CDR3 region is CSARQSSGNTIYF. The DNA for the CDR3 is TGCAGTGCTAGACAGAGCTCTGGAAACACCATATATTTT. The V and J genes are TRBV20-1 and TRBJ1-3; the D is unclear. The CDR3 length is 13 residues. Trimming removed 2 bases at V and 0 bases at J, with 5 bases between. The V gene's germline CDR1 is DFQATT and CDR2 SNEGSKA (reference sequence).

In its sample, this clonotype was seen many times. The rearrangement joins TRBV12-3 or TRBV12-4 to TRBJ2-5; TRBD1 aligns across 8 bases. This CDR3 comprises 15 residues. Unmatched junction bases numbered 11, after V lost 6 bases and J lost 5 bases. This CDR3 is CASSGIPQGEETQYF. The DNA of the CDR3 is TGTGCCAGCAGCGGGATTCCACAGGGGGAGGAGACCCAGTACTTC.

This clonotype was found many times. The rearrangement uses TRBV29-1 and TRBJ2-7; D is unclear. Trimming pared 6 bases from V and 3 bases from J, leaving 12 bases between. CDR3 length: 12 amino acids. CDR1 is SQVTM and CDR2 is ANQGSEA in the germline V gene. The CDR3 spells CSVADGNYEQYF. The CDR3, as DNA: TGCAGCGTCGCCGACGGAAACTACGAGCAGTACTTC.

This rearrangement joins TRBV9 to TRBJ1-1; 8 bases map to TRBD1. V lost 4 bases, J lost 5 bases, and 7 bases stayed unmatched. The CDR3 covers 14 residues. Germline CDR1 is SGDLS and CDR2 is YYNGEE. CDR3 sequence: CASSIPGGRTEAFF. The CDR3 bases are TGTGCCAGCAGCATCCCAGGGGGCAGAACTGAAGCTTTCTTT. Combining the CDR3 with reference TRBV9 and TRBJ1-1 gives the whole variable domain DSGVTQTPKHLITATGQRVTLRCSPRSGDLSVYWYQQSLDQGLQFLIQYYNGEERAKGNILERFSAQQFPDLHSELNLSSLELGDSALYFCASSIPGGRTEAFFGQGTRLTVV.

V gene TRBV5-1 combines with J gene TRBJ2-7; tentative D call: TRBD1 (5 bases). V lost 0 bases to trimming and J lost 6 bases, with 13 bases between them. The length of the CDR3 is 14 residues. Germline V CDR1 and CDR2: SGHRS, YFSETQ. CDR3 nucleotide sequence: TGCGCCAGCAGCTTGGGGGGCACGGCTGGCGAGCAGTACTTC. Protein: CASSLGGTAGEQYF. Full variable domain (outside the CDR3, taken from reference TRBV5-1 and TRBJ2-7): KAGVTQTPRYLIKTRGQQVTLSCSPISGHRSVSWYQQTPGQGLQFLFEYFSETQRNKGNFPGRFSGRQFSNSRSEMNVSTLELGDSALYLCASSLGGTAGEQYFGPGTRLTVT.